This TCR beta chain is from a study of cytomegalovirus exposure and HLA in healthy donors. Study-wide findings and caveats: Data from an earlier analysis indicated that most TCR beta V segments were productive either about 87% or about 30% of the time. Cytomegalovirus association was assigned to some 160 TCR beta chains. A missense variant in DCLRE1C was later tied to TCR beta V- and J-gene trimming. Sequence variants that were highly shared formed a cluster that was likely a sequencing artifact.

Concerning this clone itself: Its antigen is currently unknown.

The PCR was carried out with 60 Vbeta primers and 13 Jbeta primers. The method was immunoSEQ multiplex PCR; TCRdb's version includes in-frame clones alone and lacks a portion of them. The profile shows 100,000 to 150,000 clones, 70% to 80% of them singletons. With 4 bases removed from V and 3 bases from J, the gap between germline ends came to 6 bases. Germline loops: CDR1 SQVTM, CDR2 ANQGSEA. The CDR3 runs to 11 residues. The sample was PBMCs. This chain links TRBV29-1 with TRBJ1-1; a weak D match, TRBD1 (5 bases). The sequence derives from a man aged 50-59 years in good health and CMV-seronegative. CDR3 sequence: CSVGGDTEAFF. The CDR3 nucleotides are TGCAGCGTTGGGGGGGACACTGAAGCTTTCTTT.